The source of this T cell receptor beta chain is a study of blood T cell repertoires in COVID-19. CDR1 is SGHVS and CDR2 is FQNEAQ in the germline V gene. V lost 8 bases to trimming and J lost 7 bases; unmatched junction nucleotides: 7. The CDR3 is 13 residues long. Individuals aged about 18 to 89 years were recruited from 20 to 25 US areas. Sequencing used immunoSEQ multiplex PCR; TCRdb keeps in-frame clones, though not all of them. The sample yields 200,000 to 250,000 clones, 75% to 90% seen once. Sequencing was carried out using PBMCs or T cells enriched from blood (not recorded which). The chain employs TRBV7-8 and TRBJ1-1, with TRBD1 matching over 10 bases. The origin of this receptor is a woman aged 40 to 50 with acute COVID-19. As DNA, the CDR3 is TGTGCCAGCGCGACAGGGGGCAGAAATGAAGCTTTCTTT. This encodes CASATGGRNEAFF.